These T cell receptor beta chains were read from a single sample in a study of blood T cell repertoires in COVID-19. TCRdb keeps only in-frame clones here, not all; method: immunoSEQ multiplex PCR. The sample has a few hundred thousand clones, 86% seen once. Sequences were obtained from peripheral blood. Receptors originate from a young woman with active or convalescent COVID-19. CDR3s include the opening cysteine and the closing phenylalanine or tryptophan. D genes are given only for firm matches. Rows give clone size only sometimes, using once, few, many, or a class for an expanded clone.

v_call: TRBV19; d_call: NA; clone_size: NA; j_call: TRBJ1-6; cdr3_aa: CASSNHRMNSPLHF; cdr3_nt: TGTGCCAGTAGTAACCACAGAATGAATTCACCCCTCCACTTT
v_call: TRBV6-5; d_call: NA; clone_size: NA; j_call: TRBJ1-5; cdr3_aa: CASSVGTNSNQPQHF; cdr3_nt: TGTGCCAGCAGCGTCGGGACAAATAGCAATCAGCCCCAGCATTTT
v_call: TRBV4-1; d_call: TRBD2; clone_size: once; j_call: TRBJ2-7; cdr3_aa: CASSQSSGGLSSYEQYF; cdr3_nt: TGCGCCAGCAGCCAGTCTAGCGGGGGCCTTAGCTCCTACGAGCAGTACTTC
v_call: TRBV4-3; d_call: TRBD2; clone_size: NA; j_call: TRBJ2-7; cdr3_aa: CASSQDWGGGYEQYF; cdr3_nt: TGCGCCAGCAGCCAAGATTGGGGCGGGGGGTACGAGCAGTACTTC
v_call: TRBV7-2; d_call: NA; clone_size: NA; j_call: TRBJ2-7; cdr3_aa: CASSLVLTYEQYF; cdr3_nt: TGTGCCAGCAGCTTAGTTCTAACCTACGAGCAGTACTTC
v_call: TRBV27; d_call: TRBD2; clone_size: NA; j_call: TRBJ2-7; cdr3_aa: CASRPEAGGTYEQYF; cdr3_nt: TGTGCCAGCAGGCCTGAAGCGGGGGGGACCTACGAGCAGTACTTC
v_call: TRBV27; d_call: TRBD1; clone_size: once; j_call: TRBJ1-1; cdr3_aa: CATQGAFNTEAFF; cdr3_nt: TGTGCCACCCAGGGGGCGTTCAACACTGAAGCTTTCTTT
v_call: TRBV28; d_call: TRBD1; clone_size: NA; j_call: TRBJ2-5; cdr3_aa: CASSSTGVGETQYF; cdr3_nt: TGTGCCAGCAGTTCCACAGGGGTAGGGGAGACCCAGTACTTC
v_call: TRBV6-2/TRBV6-3; d_call: NA; clone_size: NA; j_call: TRBJ2-7; cdr3_aa: CASSLSRSYEQYF; cdr3_nt: TGTGCCAGCAGCCTCTCCCGTTCCTACGAGCAGTACTTC
v_call: TRBV27; d_call: NA; clone_size: NA; j_call: TRBJ1-3; cdr3_aa: CASSFGGMGNTIYF; cdr3_nt: TGTGCCAGCAGTTTCGGAGGAATGGGAAACACCATATATTTT
v_call: TRBV18; d_call: NA; clone_size: NA; j_call: TRBJ2-7; cdr3_aa: CASSPPSSYEQYF; cdr3_nt: TGTGCCAGCTCACCACCGAGCTCCTACGAGCAGTACTTC
v_call: TRBV11-2; d_call: NA; clone_size: NA; j_call: TRBJ2-2; cdr3_aa: CASSLGANTGELFF; cdr3_nt: TGTGCCAGCAGCTTAGGCGCCAACACCGGGGAGCTGTTTTTT
v_call: TRBV2; d_call: NA; clone_size: NA; j_call: TRBJ2-2; cdr3_aa: CASSGDTNTGELFF; cdr3_nt: TGTGCCAGCAGTGGGGACACGAACACCGGGGAGCTGTTTTTT
v_call: TRBV7-9; d_call: NA; clone_size: NA; j_call: TRBJ2-3; cdr3_aa: CASSETGGADTQYF; cdr3_nt: TGTGCCAGCAGCGAGACTGGCGGGGCAGATACGCAGTATTTT
v_call: TRBV12-3/TRBV12-4; d_call: NA; clone_size: NA; j_call: TRBJ1-5; cdr3_aa: CASSFEEAQPQHF; cdr3_nt: TGTGCCAGCAGTTTTGAGGAGGCCCAGCCCCAGCATTTT
v_call: TRBV15; d_call: TRBD1; clone_size: NA; j_call: TRBJ1-1; cdr3_aa: CATSGRQGVTEAFF; cdr3_nt: TGTGCCACCAGCGGAAGACAGGGAGTGACTGAAGCTTTCTTT
v_call: TRBV5-1; d_call: TRBD1; clone_size: NA; j_call: TRBJ1-2; cdr3_aa: CASSLAGTGGYGYTF; cdr3_nt: TGCGCCAGCAGCTTGGCCGGGACAGGGGGCTATGGCTACACCTTC
v_call: TRBV2; d_call: NA; clone_size: NA; j_call: TRBJ1-1; cdr3_aa: CATFRGPHTEAFF; cdr3_nt: TGTGCCACTTTCAGGGGTCCGCACACTGAAGCTTTCTTT
v_call: TRBV12-3/TRBV12-4; d_call: NA; clone_size: NA; j_call: TRBJ2-2; cdr3_aa: CASTRGGTGELFF; cdr3_nt: TGTGCCAGCACCCGTGGAGGGACCGGGGAGCTGTTTTTT
v_call: TRBV9; d_call: TRBD1; clone_size: NA; j_call: TRBJ1-2; cdr3_aa: CASSVGSTGGGYGYTF; cdr3_nt: TGTGCCAGCAGCGTAGGATCGACAGGGGGCGGCTATGGCTACACCTTC
v_call: TRBV7-2; d_call: NA; clone_size: NA; j_call: TRBJ1-2; cdr3_aa: CASSSTGNYGYTF; cdr3_nt: TGTGCCAGCAGCTCCACAGGGAACTATGGCTACACCTTC
v_call: TRBV7-8; d_call: NA; clone_size: few; j_call: TRBJ2-1; cdr3_aa: CASSLLSVAGTLMGNEQFF; cdr3_nt: TGTGCCAGCAGCTTGTTGAGTGTCGCAGGGACTTTGATGGGCAATGAGCAGTTCTTC
v_call: TRBV19; d_call: TRBD1; clone_size: NA; j_call: TRBJ1-1; cdr3_aa: CASSDRTGQLSNTEAFF; cdr3_nt: TGTGCCAGTAGTGATAGGACGGGACAGCTGTCTAACACTGAAGCTTTCTTT
v_call: TRBV5-1; d_call: TRBD2; clone_size: NA; j_call: TRBJ2-1; cdr3_aa: CASSLAAGGYNEQFF; cdr3_nt: TGCGCCAGCAGCTTGGCAGCGGGGGGATACAATGAGCAGTTCTTC
v_call: TRBV27; d_call: NA; clone_size: NA; j_call: TRBJ2-7; cdr3_aa: CASSSLLLVGTYEQYF; cdr3_nt: TGTGCCAGCAGTTCCCTCCTCCTCGTCGGGACCTACGAGCAGTACTTC
v_call: TRBV6-6; d_call: NA; clone_size: NA; j_call: TRBJ1-4; cdr3_aa: CASSSPGLFGEKLFF; cdr3_nt: TGTGCCAGCAGTTCCCCAGGGTTGTTCGGTGAAAAACTGTTTTTT
v_call: TRBV19; d_call: NA; clone_size: NA; j_call: TRBJ1-5; cdr3_aa: CASNSSPAGAVQPQHF; cdr3_nt: TGTGCCAGTAACTCCTCTCCAGCAGGGGCGGTTCAGCCCCAGCATTTT
v_call: TRBV11-1; d_call: NA; clone_size: NA; j_call: TRBJ1-1; cdr3_aa: CASSPPTKTEAFF; cdr3_nt: TGTGCCAGCAGTCCACCCACTAAGACTGAAGCTTTCTTT
v_call: TRBV29-1; d_call: NA; clone_size: NA; j_call: TRBJ2-1; cdr3_aa: CSVDRGDNEQFF; cdr3_nt: TGCAGCGTTGACAGGGGAGATAATGAGCAGTTCTTC
v_call: TRBV27; d_call: NA; clone_size: NA; j_call: TRBJ1-1; cdr3_aa: CASSEGQQNTEAFF; cdr3_nt: TGTGCCAGCAGTGAAGGACAGCAGAACACTGAAGCTTTCTTT
v_call: TRBV27; d_call: TRBD1; clone_size: NA; j_call: TRBJ2-5; cdr3_aa: CASSLSRGTVQETQYF; cdr3_nt: TGTGCCAGCAGTTTATCACGAGGGACAGTCCAAGAGACCCAGTACTTC
v_call: TRBV15; d_call: NA; clone_size: NA; j_call: TRBJ2-5; cdr3_aa: CATSGRDGETQYF; cdr3_nt: TGTGCCACCAGCGGCAGGGATGGAGAGACCCAGTACTTC
v_call: TRBV7-6; d_call: TRBD1; clone_size: NA; j_call: TRBJ1-2; cdr3_aa: CASSSLQGQGRSVTNYGYTF; cdr3_nt: TGTGCCAGCAGCTCTTTACAAGGACAGGGGAGGTCGGTGACTAACTATGGCTACACCTTC
v_call: TRBV30; d_call: TRBD1; clone_size: NA; j_call: TRBJ1-5; cdr3_aa: CAWSETGGGQPQHF; cdr3_nt: TGTGCCTGGAGTGAGACAGGGGGAGGTCAGCCCCAGCATTTT
v_call: TRBV30; d_call: NA; clone_size: NA; j_call: TRBJ2-1; cdr3_aa: CAWSVQNNEQFF; cdr3_nt: TGTGCCTGGAGTGTACAGAACAATGAGCAGTTCTTC
v_call: TRBV19; d_call: NA; clone_size: NA; j_call: TRBJ2-1; cdr3_aa: CASSPGRQVSWEFF; cdr3_nt: TGTGCCAGTAGTCCAGGTAGACAGGTGTCATGGGAGTTCTTC
v_call: TRBV4-3; d_call: TRBD1; clone_size: once; j_call: TRBJ2-7; cdr3_aa: CASSQEGTGEYEQYF; cdr3_nt: TGCGCCAGCAGCCAAGAAGGGACAGGGGAATACGAGCAGTACTTC
v_call: TRBV27; d_call: TRBD1; clone_size: NA; j_call: TRBJ1-2; cdr3_aa: CASSSLGTGTSGYTF; cdr3_nt: TGTGCCAGCAGTTCTCTCGGGACAGGTACTTCTGGCTACACCTTC
v_call: TRBV14; d_call: NA; clone_size: NA; j_call: TRBJ2-5; cdr3_aa: CASSQARETQYF; cdr3_nt: TGTGCCAGCAGCCAAGCCAGGGAGACCCAGTACTTC
v_call: TRBV19; d_call: TRBD1; clone_size: NA; j_call: TRBJ2-3; cdr3_aa: CATSPVGQGTDTQYF; cdr3_nt: TGTGCCACCTCCCCCGTGGGACAGGGCACAGATACGCAGTATTTT
v_call: TRBV5-1; d_call: NA; clone_size: NA; j_call: TRBJ2-7; cdr3_aa: CASNLASATGEQYF; cdr3_nt: TGCGCCAGCAATCTCGCCAGCGCCACGGGCGAGCAGTACTTC
v_call: TRBV18; d_call: TRBD1; clone_size: NA; j_call: TRBJ2-7; cdr3_aa: CASSLGQGGTYEQYF; cdr3_nt: TGTGCCAGCTCACTCGGACAGGGGGGGACCTACGAGCAGTACTTC
v_call: TRBV6-1; d_call: NA; clone_size: NA; j_call: TRBJ1-6; cdr3_aa: CASSEAATPLHF; cdr3_nt: TGTGCCAGCAGTGAAGCCGCGACACCCCTCCACTTT
v_call: TRBV18; d_call: NA; clone_size: NA; j_call: TRBJ1-1; cdr3_aa: CASSPTGGTEAFF; cdr3_nt: TGTGCCAGCTCACCGACTGGAGGGACTGAAGCTTTCTTT
v_call: TRBV7-9; d_call: NA; clone_size: NA; j_call: TRBJ2-3; cdr3_aa: CATPIGTASTDTQYF; cdr3_nt: TGTGCCACACCAATCGGGACTGCTAGCACAGATACGCAGTATTTT
v_call: TRBV2; d_call: NA; clone_size: NA; j_call: TRBJ1-1; cdr3_aa: CATRQDPNTEAFF; cdr3_nt: TGTGCCACCAGACAGGACCCGAACACTGAAGCTTTCTTT
v_call: TRBV11-3; d_call: NA; clone_size: NA; j_call: TRBJ2-1; cdr3_aa: CASSHGIEQFF; cdr3_nt: TGTGCCAGCAGCCACGGGATTGAGCAGTTCTTC
v_call: TRBV18; d_call: TRBD2; clone_size: NA; j_call: TRBJ2-5; cdr3_aa: CASSPRPPGLADQETQYF; cdr3_nt: TGTGCCAGCTCACCACGTCCCCCGGGACTAGCGGATCAAGAGACCCAGTACTTC
v_call: TRBV10-3; d_call: TRBD1; clone_size: NA; j_call: TRBJ1-5; cdr3_aa: CAISGTGEGQPQHF; cdr3_nt: TGTGCCATCAGTGGGACAGGGGAGGGACAGCCCCAGCATTTT
v_call: TRBV30; d_call: TRBD1; clone_size: NA; j_call: TRBJ1-5; cdr3_aa: CAWSWNRGSQPQHF; cdr3_nt: TGTGCCTGGAGTTGGAACAGGGGAAGTCAGCCCCAGCATTTT
v_call: TRBV5-6; d_call: NA; clone_size: NA; j_call: TRBJ2-3; cdr3_aa: CASSFVRGTDTQYF; cdr3_nt: TGTGCCAGCAGCTTCGTCAGGGGCACAGATACGCAGTATTTT
v_call: TRBV6-6; d_call: NA; clone_size: NA; j_call: TRBJ1-4; cdr3_aa: CASSRRQEKLFF; cdr3_nt: TGTGCCAGCAGTCGTCGACAGGAAAAACTGTTTTTT